This TCR beta chain was obtained from a study of T cells expressing NK-cell markers. Study-level background: The study drew TCR beta repertoires from sorted CD3+CD56+NKG2C+, CD3+CD56+NKG2C- and CD3+CD56-NKG2C+ T cells. Seropositivity for HCMV was found in seven of the eight sequenced donors, with one seronegative.

TCRdb re-called the 5' RACE reads and catalogs CDR3 proteins one per entry, DNA excluded. The sample includes approximately 550,000 distinct CDR3 sequences. The length of the CDR3 is 14 residues. The germline V gene encodes CDR1 SGHRS and CDR2 YFSETQ. The TCR comes from a man aged 18 to 30 in good health. Sample: blood T cells: a sorted CD56 or NKG2C T cell subset, CD4+ or CD8+ T cells, or bulk PBMC T cells (not recorded which). This chain uses TRBV5-1 with TRBJ2-3. CDR3 in amino acids: CASREDTLTDTQYF.